The T cell receptor (beta chain) described here comes from a study of post-analysis software for immune sequencing data. Across the study: The study covered relapsing-remitting, secondary progressive and progressive-relapsing courses of multiple sclerosis. The study's findings and limits: Higher frequency in patients than in controls was seen for about five TRBV segments, with TRBV5-6, TRBV5-1 and TRBV20-1 among them. Significantly lower normalized Chao1 diversity was found in patients with multiple sclerosis relative to controls. F measure clustering grouped samples strongly by preparation batch.

Only a few counts were recorded for this clonotype. Its specificity is not known. Unique-molecular-identifier-tagged TCR beta cDNA libraries were used. There were roughly 0.95 to 10 million T cells, and roughly 0.5 million cDNA molecules came from them. TCRdb recomputed calls from the PCR reads with MiXCR, one row per CDR3 protein. The repertoire has 700,000 to 800,000 distinct CDR3 sequences, approximately 30% of them found once; the top ten carry about 0.5%. The V gene end was trimmed by 6 bases and the J gene end by 7 bases; junction bases not matched to a gene: 10. Germline CDR1 is MNHEY and CDR2 is SVGAGI. This CDR3 spans 15 amino acids.

This sequence originates from a girl aged 10 to 17 with multiple sclerosis. The rearrangement links TRBV6-5 to TRBJ2-3; 10 nucleotides match TRBD2. Sequencing used blood. CDR3 protein: CASSDRRAGGHTQYF. The CDR3 nucleotides are TGTGCCAGCAGCGACCGGCGAGCGGGAGGGCATACGCAGTATTTT.